This T cell receptor (beta chain) was observed in a study of neurological immune-mediated disorders. The wider study: There were 35 or so multiple sclerosis patients. Of these, 31 had relapsing-remitting MS and 3 had secondary progressive MS.

This clonotype was picked up many times. Its antigen is undetermined. TCRdb re-derived calls from the 5' RACE reads in MiXCR, one entry per CDR3 protein. Of about 95,000 distinct CDR3 sequences listed, roughly 3.5% are singletons. Trimming cost V 5 bases and J 1 base; bases outside gene matches: 13. This CDR3 region has 19 residues. Germline CDR1 SGHVS, CDR2 FQNEAQ. Whole-study results and caveats: The multiple sclerosis repertoire cluster had no clinical or MRI correlate.

This receptor was taken from a woman in her late teens or twenties with multiple sclerosis. The sample comprised PBMCs. This chain connects TRBV7-8 to TRBJ2-2; TRBD1 aligns across 10 bases. The CDR3 DNA reads TGTGCCAGCAGCACTCGGACAGGGGGGCTAGCCCGGAACACCGGGGAGCTGTTTTTT. Encoded protein: CASSTRTGGLARNTGELFF.